Shown below are 16 T cell receptor beta chains from a single sample sequenced in a study of blood T cells in healthy people across ages. Primers used in a second PCR of roughly 6 to 12 cycles were a sample-barcoded 5' primer and a J-beta primer mix. MiXCR was run by TCRdb on the 5' RACE reads, yielding one entry per CDR3 protein. The sample consists of approximately 780,000 distinct CDR3 sequences, roughly 25% of them appearing once. This same sample was also taken into another study, of T cells of mothers and their children.

The sequenced material came from blood. The source is a boy between 5 and 17 years old in good health.

The chain uses TRBV3-1 and TRBJ1-6; a weak D match, TRBD1 (6 bases). The CDR3 is 16 residues long. V shed 0 bases and J shed 7 bases, with 13 bases lying between them. Germline V gene sequence: CDR1 LGHDT, CDR2 YNNKEL (reference sequence). The CDR3: CASSQDGGAGNSPLHF. DNA of the CDR3: TGTGCCAGCAGCCAAGATGGGGGGGCCGGGAATTCACCCCTCCACTTT.

This clonotype was picked up a small number of times. This chain connects TRBV4-1 to TRBJ2-5; tentatively, D is TRBD1 (6 bases). Matching the DNA end better, TRBJ2-7 makes the J call doubtful. Germline assignment: CDR1 MGHRA and CDR2 YSYEKL. The CDR3 sequence is 15 residues long. The CDR3 region has the DNA TGCGCCAGCAGCCAAGCCCCGGACAGCTCCTACGAGCAGTACTTC. Amino acids: CASSQAPDSSYEQYF.

This clonotype has more than one count but fewer than ten. The CDR3 DNA reads TGCAGTGCCTTTGACACCTTCTATAACTATGGCTACACCTTC. Protein: CSAFDTFYNYGYTF. This chain connects TRBV20-1 to TRBJ1-2; unclear D gene. The CDR3 has 14 amino acids. Germline-derived CDR1 and CDR2 are DFQATT and SNEGSKA (reference sequence). V was clipped by 6 bases and J by 1 base, with 15 bases between them.

Only a few counts were recorded for this clonotype. J is TRBJ2-4 and V is TRBV29-1, with D perhaps given as TRBD1 or TRBD2 (6 bases each). CDR3 length equals 14 residues. Trimming removed 5 bases at V and 0 bases at J, with 11 bases between. The germline CDR1 and CDR2 sequences are SQVTM and ANQGSEA. Here the CDR3 DNA reads TGCAGCGTTAGGGGGGTTCTAGCCAAAAACATTCAGTACTTC. This sequence encodes CSVRGVLAKNIQYF.

This clonotype was seen a handful of times. The CDR3 DNA reads TGCAGTGCTTCCGGCACTAGCGGGGGTGAGGCCCAGTACTTC. Protein product: CSASGTSGGEAQYF. The chain uses TRBV20-1 and TRBJ2-5, with 11 bases aligning to TRBD2. The ends lost 5 bases at V and 9 bases at J; junction bases unmatched: 11. This CDR3 comprises 14 residues. CDR1 and CDR2 from the germline V gene are DFQATT and SNEGSKA (reference sequence).

The chain carries TRBV3-1 and TRBJ2-3; D remains ambiguous. CDR1 is LGHDT and CDR2 is YNNKEL in the germline V gene (reference sequence). The CDR3 is 12 residues long. V was cut by 7 bases and J by 6 bases, with 11 bases left in between. The DNA for the CDR3 is TGTGCCAGCAAGGACGACTCGGATACGCAGTATTTT. Translation gives CASKDDSDTQYF.

A few counts support this clonotype. The chain carries TRBV5-1 and TRBJ1-3, with D unresolved. The V gene's germline CDR1 is SGHRS and CDR2 YFSETQ. The CDR3 consists of 16 residues. Trimming removed 1 base at V and 3 bases at J, with 14 bases between. The CDR3 here is CASSLYRVGGGNTIYF. In nucleotides, the CDR3 is TGCGCCAGCAGCTTGTATCGGGTCGGCGGTGGAAACACCATATATTTT.

With regard to this clonotype: A read error is likely, as this CDR3 ends without the conserved phenylalanine or tryptophan. The DNA is left out, because the CDR3 cannot be placed on it with certainty; the CDR3 is given as TCRdb lists it. This chain uses TRBV25-1 with TRBJ2-5. Termini included, the CDR3 measures 13 amino acids. Germline values: CDR1 MGHDK, CDR2 SYGVNS. CDR3: CASSDFAVETHYL.

This sequence joins TRBV11-2 and TRBJ1-2; D is uncertain. Germline-derived CDR1 and CDR2 are SGHAT and FQNNGV. V lost 5 bases and J 5 bases, leaving 18 bases between the germline ends. The CDR3 spans 15 residues. The CDR3 reads CASSPRGQVVYGYTF. The DNA for the CDR3 is TGTGCCAGCAGCCCCCGAGGGCAGGTAGTTTATGGCTACACCTTC.

CDR3 nucleotides: TGTGCCAGCAGAGGGGGGGCAGATACGCAGTATTTT. Translated, it gives CASRGGADTQYF. This chain connects TRBV6-1 to TRBJ2-3, with a weak D call TRBD2 (7 bases). V was trimmed by 6 bases and J by 4 bases, leaving 8 bases between them. Germline values: CDR1 MNHNS, CDR2 SASEGT. The CDR3 contains 12 residues.

The V and J genes are TRBV18 and TRBJ2-7, with TRBD1 matching over 10 bases. Trimming took 3 bases from V and 6 from J; bases not matched to a gene: 5. The CDR3 is made up of 14 amino acids. Germline values: CDR1 KGHSH, CDR2 LQKENI. The CDR3 spells CASSPGTGEIEQYF. CDR3 in DNA: TGTGCCAGCTCACCTGGGACAGGGGAGATCGAGCAGTACTTC.

The V call is TRBV4-1, the J call TRBJ2-4; either TRBD1 or TRBD2 may fit D (5 bases each). The length of the CDR3 is 14 residues. Germline CDR1 is MGHRA and CDR2 is YSYEKL. The V and J ends lost 4 bases and 9 bases respectively, with 16 bases between them. The CDR3 is CASSLSGPTGIQYF. The CDR3 nucleotides read TGCGCCAGCAGCCTTTCGGGGCCAACGGGCATTCAGTACTTC.

The CDR3 DNA follows: TGTGCCAGCAGCCAAGAGAGGCAGGAAGCTTTCTTT. Protein: CASSQERQEAFF. The chain has TRBV4-2 and TRBJ1-1, with D hard to call. Trimming took 0 bases from V and 8 from J, leaving 7 bases between them. Germline CDR1 is LGHNA and CDR2 is YNFKEQ. The CDR3 covers 12 residues.

As to this clonotype: The germline gene is not matched at one end of the junction; a read error may be the cause. J is TRBJ1-4 and V is TRBV7-7; no reliable D call. Germline loops: CDR1 SSHAT, CDR2 FNYEAQ (reference sequence). This CDR3 has 13 amino acids. Here the CDR3 reads CASSLVPGWLGFF. DNA for the CDR3: TGTGCTAGCAGCTTAGTACCTGGGTGGCTCGGTTTTTTT.

This clonotype was observed a handful of times. The chain uses TRBV7-8 and TRBJ2-5; TRBD1 matches at 8 bases. Near its end, the DNA agrees better with TRBJ2-7, so the J call may be wrong. Germline lookup yields CDR1 SGHVS and CDR2 FQNEAQ. The CDR3 runs to 16 residues. The CDR3 DNA sequence: TGTGCCAGCAGCTTAGTTCTGGGACAGGTCGCCTACGAGCAGTACTTC. Its protein is CASSLVLGQVAYEQYF.

The chain combines TRBV29-1 with TRBJ2-2, with a tentative D call TRBD2 (5 bases). The CDR3 has 14 residues. Germline V gene data show CDR1 as SQVTM and CDR2 as ANQGSEA. Trimming pared 6 bases from V and 7 bases from J, leaving 18 bases between. DNA of the CDR3: TGCAGCGTGGCCGAGCACGGGATAGTCGGGGAGCTGTTTTTT. Translated, it gives CSVAEHGIVGELFF.